These 14 T cell receptor beta chains were sequenced from one sample in a study of T cell changes during pregnancy in multiple sclerosis. Produced via immunoSEQ multiplex PCR; TCRdb's table is partial and in-frame only. The repertoire consists of 60,000 to 85,000 clones, with approximately 93% occurring once and the leading ten covering 1.4% to 1.5%. Here the sequenced sample was peripheral blood, taken in the second trimester of pregnancy. The origin of the receptors is a female donor with multiple sclerosis, enrolled in a pregnancy study.

Note on this clone: The germline gene is not matched at one end of the junction; a read error may be the cause. J is TRBJ2-3 and V is TRBV12-5, with TRBD2 matching 8 bases. Germline CDR1 LGHNT, CDR2 FRNRAP. The CDR3 contains 16 residues. CDR3 nucleotides: TGTGCTAGTGGTTTTAGTAGCGGGGAATGGTTGGATACACAGTATTTT. It specifies CASGFSSGEWLDTQYF. The full variable domain, with the rest looked up from reference TRBV12-5 and TRBJ2-3, is DARVTQTPRHKVTEMGQEVTMRCQPILGHNTVFWYRQTMMQGLELLAYFRNRAPLDDSGMPKDRFSAEMPDATLATLKIQPSEPRDSAVYFCASGFSSGEWLDTQYFGPGTRLTVL.

The genes are TRBV5-5 and TRBJ1-2; D is possibly TRBD1 (5 bases). Trimming shortened V by 0 bases and J by 3 bases, and 12 bases separated the two germline ends. From germline, CDR1 is SGHKS and CDR2 YYEKEE (reference sequence). CDR3 length: 15 amino acids. CDR3 nucleotide sequence: TGTGCCAGCAGCTTGGAACGGGTCAGGGACTATGGCTACACCTTC. This codes for CASSLERVRDYGYTF.

Here the CDR3 reads CASSQLGARGNQPQHF. Written as DNA, the CDR3 is TGTGCCAGCAGCCAGTTAGGGGCGCGAGGCAATCAGCCCCAGCATTTT. The V and J genes are TRBV2 and TRBJ1-5, with D perhaps matching TRBD1 (5 bases). Germline lookup yields CDR1 SNHLY and CDR2 FYNNEI. Trimming shortened V by 6 bases and J by 2 bases, and 17 bases separated the two germline ends. The CDR3 is 16 amino acids.

This chain connects TRBV7-9 to TRBJ2-2, with D unclear. The CDR3 contains 15 residues. The germline V gene encodes CDR1 SEHNR and CDR2 FQNEAQ (reference sequence). Trimming took off 2 bases at V and 4 bases at J, with 11 bases between the two ends. CDR3 amino acids: CASSLRQELTGELFF. The CDR3 DNA sequence: TGTGCCAGCAGCTTACGCCAGGAACTCACCGGGGAGCTGTTTTTT.

This sequence joins TRBV7-2 and TRBJ2-7; D not resolved. This CDR3 comprises 11 residues. V was pared by 5 bases and J by 2 bases, with 4 bases between. Per germline, CDR1 SGHTA and CDR2 FQGNSA. The CDR3 region is CASSAAYEQYF. CDR3 bases: TGTGCCAGCAGCGCAGCCTACGAGCAGTACTTC.

The rearrangement joins TRBV6-5 to TRBJ1-2; a possible D gene is TRBD1 (5 bases). Trimming left V 7 bases short and J 1 base short, with 7 bases between. Germline V CDR1 and CDR2: MNHEY, SVGAGI. This CDR3 contains 12 residues. The CDR3 coding sequence is TGTGCCAGCACGCAGGGTAACTATGGCTACACCTTC. Translating it yields CASTQGNYGYTF.

The chain carries TRBV4-1 and TRBJ1-2; D gene uncertain. The CDR3 runs to 15 residues. Trimming took off 0 bases at V and 3 bases at J, with 11 bases between the two ends. Looked up from germline, CDR1 is MGHRA and CDR2 is YSYEKL. CDR3 in amino acids: CASSQDVRSDYGYTF. In nucleotides, the CDR3 is TGCGCCAGCAGCCAAGATGTACGGAGCGACTATGGCTACACCTTC.

The chain joins TRBV7-2 to TRBJ1-5; tentatively, D is TRBD1 (5 bases). The germline V gene encodes CDR1 SGHTA and CDR2 FQGNSA. This CDR3 region has 15 residues. Trimming pared 1 base from V and 4 bases from J, leaving 11 bases between. The CDR3 region has the DNA TGTGCCAGCAGCTTAGTCGGGGGGGTGAATCAGCCCCAGCATTTT. This encodes CASSLVGGVNQPQHF. The entire variable domain, with the rest obtained from reference TRBV7-2 and TRBJ1-5, is as follows: GAGVSQSPSNKVTEKGKDVELRCDPISGHTALYWYRQSLGQGLEFLIYFQGNSAPDKSGLPSDRFSAERTGGSVSTLTIQRTQQEDSAVYLCASSLVGGVNQPQHFGDGTRLSIL.

V and J are TRBV7-9 and TRBJ2-1, with TRBD2 identical over 14 bases. The germline V gene has CDR1 SEHNR and CDR2 FQNEAQ (reference sequence). The CDR3 consists of 15 residues. The V gene end was trimmed by 2 bases and the J gene end by 12 bases; junction bases not matched to a gene: 6. The CDR3 reads CASSLFRLAGGLQFF. In nucleotides, the CDR3 is TGTGCCAGCAGCTTATTTCGACTAGCGGGAGGGCTGCAGTTCTTC. The variable domain in full, with the rest retrieved from reference TRBV7-9 and TRBJ2-1, is DTGVSQNPRHKITKRGQNVTFRCDPISEHNRLYWYRQTLGQGPEFLTYFQNEAQLEKSRLLSDRFSAERPKGSFSTLEIQRTEQGDSAMYLCASSLFRLAGGLQFFGPGTRLTVL.

This sequence joins TRBV6-5 and TRBJ1-1; 8 bases match TRBD1. V dropped 2 bases and J dropped 4; count of bases not matched to a gene: 6. Germline V gives CDR1 MNHEY, CDR2 SVGAGI. The CDR3 covers 15 residues. CDR3: CASSYRQGLATEAFF. CDR3 nucleotides: TGTGCCAGCAGTTACCGACAGGGGTTGGCCACTGAAGCTTTCTTT.

The chain has TRBV5-1 and TRBJ2-1; 8 bases are shared with TRBD2. Germline loops: CDR1 SGHRS, CDR2 YFSETQ. The CDR3 extends over 15 amino acids. V shed 0 bases and J 10 bases; nucleotides not matched to a gene: 9. This CDR3 reads CASSLGSGSAGEQFF. CDR3 bases: TGCGCCAGCAGCTTGGGGAGCGGGAGCGCAGGGGAGCAGTTCTTC.

The rearrangement uses TRBV30 and TRBJ2-7; 7 nucleotides match TRBD2. CDR1 is GTSNPN, CDR2 SVGIG, per germline (reference sequence). J lost 7 bases, V lost 3 bases, and 15 bases had no gene match. CDR3 length: 15 amino acids. CDR3 sequence: CAWSSLRVGGNEQYF. CDR3 nucleotides: TGTGCCTGGAGCTCTCTCAGGGTCGGGGGGAATGAGCAGTACTTC.

The sample holds one count of this clone. This chain joins TRBV7-8 and TRBJ2-1, with TRBD2 identical over 8 bases. V trimming: 5 bases; J trimming: 5 bases; junction bases outside the gene matches: 11. Looked up from germline, CDR1 is SGHVS and CDR2 is FQNEAQ. The CDR3 spans 16 residues. DNA of the CDR3: TGTGCCAGCAGCCCCCGGGAGGGACGGGATCACAATGAGCAGTTCTTC. Translating it yields CASSPREGRDHNEQFF.

This chain links TRBV5-6 with TRBJ1-2; 8 nucleotides align to TRBD1. Germline V CDR1 and CDR2: SGHDT, YYEEEE. There are 13 residues in the CDR3. The junction had 8 bases not matched to a gene; V was cut back by 5 bases and J by 8 bases. CDR3 sequence: CASRSQGGKGYTF. As DNA, the CDR3 is TGTGCCAGCAGATCACAGGGGGGGAAAGGCTACACCTTC. Full variable domain (remainder filled in from reference TRBV5-6 and TRBJ1-2): DAGVTQSPTHLIKTRGQQVTLRCSPKSGHDTVSWYQQALGQGPQFIFQYYEEEERQRGNFPDRFSGHQFPNYSSELNVNALLLGDSALYLCASRSQGGKGYTFGSGTRLTVV.